The source of this TCR beta chain is a study of shared clonotypes between healthy human individuals. Some clones are missing from TCRdb's copy, which holds only in-frame ones; the method was immunoSEQ multiplex PCR. The table records 2 million to 2.5 million clones, approximately 96% of them present only once. The CDR3 loop spans 14 amino acids. Germline loops: CDR1 SEHNR, CDR2 FQNEAQ (reference sequence). Trimming cost V 4 bases and J 5 bases, with 14 bases left between them. V usage is TRBV7-9 and J usage is TRBJ1-1; the D gene is possibly TRBD1 (5 bases). Sequencing was done on a sample of naive CD4+ T cells sorted from blood. Documented subset: CD45RA+ positively selected. The clonotype was recovered from a man aged 18-30 years in good health. The DNA of the CDR3 is TGTGCCAGCAGCTGGGGCGAGGGGCTTACTGAAGCTTTCTTT. Amino acid sequence: CASSWGEGLTEAFF.